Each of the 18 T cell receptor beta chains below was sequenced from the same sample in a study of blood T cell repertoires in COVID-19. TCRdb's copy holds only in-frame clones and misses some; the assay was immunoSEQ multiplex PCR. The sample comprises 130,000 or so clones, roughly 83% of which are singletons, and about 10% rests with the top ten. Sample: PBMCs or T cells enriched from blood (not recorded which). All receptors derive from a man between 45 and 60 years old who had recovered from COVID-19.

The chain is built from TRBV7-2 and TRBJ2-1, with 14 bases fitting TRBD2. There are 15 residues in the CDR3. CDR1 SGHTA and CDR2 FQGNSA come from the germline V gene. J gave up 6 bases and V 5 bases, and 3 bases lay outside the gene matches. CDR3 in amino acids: CASSLGTSGGNEQFF. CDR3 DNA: TGTGCCAGCAGCCTCGGGACTAGCGGGGGCAATGAGCAGTTCTTC.

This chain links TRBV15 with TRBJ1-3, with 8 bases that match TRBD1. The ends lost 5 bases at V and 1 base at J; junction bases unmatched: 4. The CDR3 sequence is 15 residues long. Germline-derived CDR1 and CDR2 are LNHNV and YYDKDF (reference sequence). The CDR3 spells CATSGWTGSGNTIYF. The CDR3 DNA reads TGTGCCACCAGCGGATGGACAGGGTCTGGAAACACCATATATTTT. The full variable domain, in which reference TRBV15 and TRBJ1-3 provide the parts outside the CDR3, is DAMVIQNPRYQVTQFGKPVTLSCSQTLNHNVMYWYQQKSSQAPKLLFHYYDKDFNNEADTPDNFQSRRPNTSFCFLDIRSPGLGDTAMYLCATSGWTGSGNTIYFGEGSWLTVV.

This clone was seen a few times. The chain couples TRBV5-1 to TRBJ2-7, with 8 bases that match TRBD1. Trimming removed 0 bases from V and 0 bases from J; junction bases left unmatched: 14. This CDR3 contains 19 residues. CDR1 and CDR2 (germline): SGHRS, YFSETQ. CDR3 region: CASSLAGSGGTATSYEQYF. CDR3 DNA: TGCGCCAGCAGCTTGGCCGGGTCAGGGGGCACAGCAACCTCCTACGAGCAGTACTTC.

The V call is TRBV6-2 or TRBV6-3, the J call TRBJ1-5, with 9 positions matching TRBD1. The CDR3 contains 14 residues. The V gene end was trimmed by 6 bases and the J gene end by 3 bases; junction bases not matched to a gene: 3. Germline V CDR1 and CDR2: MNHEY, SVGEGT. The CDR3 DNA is TGTGCCAGCAGCGGGACAGGGAACAATCAGCCCCAGCATTTT. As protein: CASSGTGNNQPQHF.

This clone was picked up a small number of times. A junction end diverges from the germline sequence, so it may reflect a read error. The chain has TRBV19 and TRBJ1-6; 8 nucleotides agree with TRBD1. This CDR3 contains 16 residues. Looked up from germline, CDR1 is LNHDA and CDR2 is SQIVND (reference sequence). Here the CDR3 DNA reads TGTGCCAGTACCGCGTCATCCGGGACAGGCGATCCTCCCCGGGACTTT. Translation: CASTASSGTGDPPRDF.

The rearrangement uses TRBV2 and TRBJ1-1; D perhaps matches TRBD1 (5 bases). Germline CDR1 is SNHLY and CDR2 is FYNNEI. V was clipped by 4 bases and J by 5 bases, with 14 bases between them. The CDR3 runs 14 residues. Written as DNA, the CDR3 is TGTGCCAGCAGTGCGTCTAGATCAGGGACTGAAGCTTTCTTT. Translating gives CASSASRSGTEAFF. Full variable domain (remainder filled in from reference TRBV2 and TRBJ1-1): EPEVTQTPSHQVTQMGQEVILRCVPISNHLYFYWYRQILGQKVEFLVSFYNNEISEKSEIFDDQFSVERPDGSNFTLKIRSTKLEDSAMYFCASSASRSGTEAFFGQGTRLTVV.

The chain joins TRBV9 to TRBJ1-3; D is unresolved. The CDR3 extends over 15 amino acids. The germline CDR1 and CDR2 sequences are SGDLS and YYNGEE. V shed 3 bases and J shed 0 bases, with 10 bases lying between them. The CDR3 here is CASSARHSSGNTIYF. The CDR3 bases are TGTGCCAGCAGCGCTCGACACTCCTCTGGAAACACCATATATTTT.

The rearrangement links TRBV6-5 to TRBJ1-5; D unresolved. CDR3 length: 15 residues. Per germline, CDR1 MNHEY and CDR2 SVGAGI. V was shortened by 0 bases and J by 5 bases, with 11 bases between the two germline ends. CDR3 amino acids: CASSYSGSLDQPQHF. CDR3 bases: TGTGCCAGCAGTTACTCGGGCAGCCTTGATCAGCCCCAGCATTTT.

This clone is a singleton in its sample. The CDR3 sequence is CASSAGGWRGYTF. The CDR3 region has the DNA TGTGCCAGCAGCGCAGGGGGTTGGCGTGGCTACACCTTC. This chain connects TRBV9 to TRBJ1-2, with 7 bases aligning to TRBD1. Germline trimming cut 3 bases from V and 7 bases from J; bases unmatched to any gene: 6. This CDR3 is built from 13 residues. Per germline, CDR1 SGDLS and CDR2 YYNGEE.

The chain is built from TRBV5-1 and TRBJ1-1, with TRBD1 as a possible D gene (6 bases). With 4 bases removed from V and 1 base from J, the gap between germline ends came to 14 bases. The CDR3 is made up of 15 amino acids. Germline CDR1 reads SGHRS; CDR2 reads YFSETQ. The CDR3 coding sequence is TGCGCCAGCAGCCCCAGACAGGATTGGAACACTGAAGCTTTCTTT. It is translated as CASSPRQDWNTEAFF. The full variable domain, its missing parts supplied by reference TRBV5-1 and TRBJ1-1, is KAGVTQTPRYLIKTRGQQVTLSCSPISGHRSVSWYQQTPGQGLQFLFEYFSETQRNKGNFPGRFSGRQFSNSRSEMNVSTLELGDSALYLCASSPRQDWNTEAFFGQGTRLTVV.

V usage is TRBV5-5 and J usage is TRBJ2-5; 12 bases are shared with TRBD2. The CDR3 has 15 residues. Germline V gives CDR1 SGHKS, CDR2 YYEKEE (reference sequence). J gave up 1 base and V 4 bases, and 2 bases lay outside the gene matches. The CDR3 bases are TGTGCCAGCAGCCCGGGACTAGCGGGCCAAGAGACCCAGTACTTC. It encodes CASSPGLAGQETQYF.

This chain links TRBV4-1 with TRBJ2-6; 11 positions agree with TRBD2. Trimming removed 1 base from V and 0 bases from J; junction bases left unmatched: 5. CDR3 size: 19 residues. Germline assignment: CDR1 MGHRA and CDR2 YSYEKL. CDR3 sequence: CASSQVGLADRSGANVLTF. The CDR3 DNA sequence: TGCGCCAGCAGCCAAGTGGGACTAGCGGACCGCTCTGGGGCCAACGTCCTGACTTTC.

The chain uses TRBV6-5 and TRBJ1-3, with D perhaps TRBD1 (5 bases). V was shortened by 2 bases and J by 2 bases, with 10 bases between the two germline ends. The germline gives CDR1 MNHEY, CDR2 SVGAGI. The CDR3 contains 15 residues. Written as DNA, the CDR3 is TGTGCCAGCAGTTACCGGGCAGGGACTGGAAACACCATATATTTT. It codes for CASSYRAGTGNTIYF.

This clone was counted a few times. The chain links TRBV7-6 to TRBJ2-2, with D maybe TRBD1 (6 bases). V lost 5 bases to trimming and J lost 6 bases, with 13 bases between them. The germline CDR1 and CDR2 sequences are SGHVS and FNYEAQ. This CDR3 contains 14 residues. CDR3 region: CASSPRTDSGELFF. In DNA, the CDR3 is TGTGCCAGCAGCCCCCGGACAGACTCCGGGGAGCTGTTTTTT.

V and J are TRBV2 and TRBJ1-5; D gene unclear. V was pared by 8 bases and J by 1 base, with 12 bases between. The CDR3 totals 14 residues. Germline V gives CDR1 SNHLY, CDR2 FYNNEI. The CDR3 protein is CASRAGVSNQPQHF. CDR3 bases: TGTGCCAGCCGGGCCGGGGTAAGCAATCAGCCCCAGCATTTT.

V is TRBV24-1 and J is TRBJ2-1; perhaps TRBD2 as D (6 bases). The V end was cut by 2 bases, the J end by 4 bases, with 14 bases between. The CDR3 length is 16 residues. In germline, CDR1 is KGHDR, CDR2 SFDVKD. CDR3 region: CATSDSISGTYNEQFF. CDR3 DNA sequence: TGTGCCACCAGTGATTCCATTAGCGGCACTTACAATGAGCAGTTCTTC.

This CDR3 reads CASSQYRDRGWNTEAFF. Here the CDR3 DNA reads TGTGCCAGCAGCCAATACCGGGACAGGGGATGGAACACTGAAGCTTTCTTT. V and J are TRBV3-1 (or the pseudogene TRBV3-2) and TRBJ1-1, with 10 bases fitting TRBD1. The V and J ends lost 2 bases and 1 base, in that order; junction bases with no gene match: 7. The CDR3 consists of 17 residues. CDR1 and CDR2 (germline): LGHDT, YNNKEL (reference sequence).

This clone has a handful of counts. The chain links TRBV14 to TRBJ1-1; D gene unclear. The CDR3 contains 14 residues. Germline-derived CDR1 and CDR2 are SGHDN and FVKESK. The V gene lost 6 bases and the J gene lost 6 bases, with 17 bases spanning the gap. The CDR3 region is CASRPAVGGAEAFF. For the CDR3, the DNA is TGTGCCAGCAGACCGGCGGTTGGTGGCGCTGAAGCTTTCTTT.